This is a list of T cell receptor beta chains from one sample in a study of T cells in Graves' hyperthyroidism and ophthalmopathy. TCRdb itself ran the multiplex PCR reads through MiXCR, one entry per CDR3 protein. Among around 180,000 distinct CDR3 sequences listed, about a sixth were seen once. The specimen sequenced was blood. These receptors originate from a woman aged 45-59 years with Graves' hyperthyroidism. CDR3s include the opening cysteine and the closing phenylalanine or tryptophan. The D gene is left open where the match is weak. Clone sizes are given selectively: once, few, many, or a class where the clone is expanded.

abundance,j_gene,v_gene,d_gene,CDR3aa,CDR3nt
many,TRBJ1-4,TRBV3-1,-,CASSQGWGRRSNEKLFF,TGTGCCAGCAGCCAAGGATGGGGGCGCCGGTCTAATGAAAAACTGTTTTTT
many,TRBJ2-6,TRBV5-1,-,CASSLQWSSGANVLTF,TGCGCCAGCAGCCTGCAATGGAGCTCTGGGGCCAACGTCCTGACTTTC
few,TRBJ2-6,TRBV19,-,CASSKGVAGANVLTF,TGTGCCAGTAGTAAGGGGGTGGCTGGGGCCAACGTCCTGACTTTC
many,TRBJ2-3,TRBV2,TRBD2,CASSSGGTDTQYF,TGTGCCAGCTCCAGCGGGGGTACAGATACGCAGTATTTT
many,TRBJ1-1,TRBV6-1,TRBD1,CASSSDRGLVNTEAFF,TGTGCCAGCAGTTCCGACAGGGGGCTTGTGAACACTGAAGCTTTCTTT
many,TRBJ1-5,TRBV19,-,CASSWTDSNQPQHF,TGTGCCAGCAGTTGGACAGATAGCAATCAGCCCCAGCATTTT
many,TRBJ1-5,TRBV6-1,-,CASSVGPSNQPQHF,TGTGCCAGCAGTGTGGGGCCCTCTAATCAGCCCCAGCATTTT
many,TRBJ2-7,TRBV2,-,CASNPLGRRPYEQYF,TGTGCCAGCAACCCCTTGGGACGGAGGCCTTACGAGCAGTACTTC
-,TRBJ1-5,TRBV6-5,TRBD1,CASSYSPQGDQPQHF,TGTGCCAGCAGTTACTCGCCCCAGGGGGATCAGCCCCAGCATTTT
-,TRBJ1-5,TRBV28,TRBD1,CASSRDREDNQPQHF,TGTGCCAGCTCAAGGGACAGGGAAGACAATCAGCCCCAGCATTTT
many,TRBJ1-1,TRBV7-9,TRBD1,CASSQTGSTEAFF,TGTGCCAGCAGCCAGACAGGGTCCACTGAAGCTTTCTTT
many,TRBJ1-1,TRBV2,-,CASSERGERTEAFF,TGTGCCAGCAGTGAGAGGGGCGAGCGGACTGAAGCTTTCTTT
many,TRBJ2-2,TRBV28,TRBD2,CASSLGGGSNTGELFF,TGTGCCAGCAGTTTGGGCGGGGGGTCCAACACCGGGGAGCTGTTTTTT
many,TRBJ2-3,TRBV5-1,-,CASRPGTRDTQYF,TGCGCCAGCAGGCCTGGGACGAGAGATACGCAGTATTTT
few,TRBJ1-2,TRBV10-3,TRBD1,CAISEGTGGLGGYTF,TGCGCCATCAGTGAGGGGACAGGGGGTTTGGGTGGCTACACCTTC
many,TRBJ1-4,TRBV20-1,TRBD1,CSARDLSHRGGEKLFF,TGCAGTGCTAGAGATTTAAGTCACAGGGGAGGCGAAAAACTGTTTTTT
many,TRBJ2-2,TRBV19,TRBD1,CASSTSRTGRTGELFF,TGTGCCAGTAGTACCTCCCGGACAGGGAGGACCGGGGAGCTGTTTTTT
few,TRBJ2-7,TRBV20-1,-,CSARDFGTPGRYEQYF,TGCAGTGCTAGAGATTTCGGGACACCCGGTAGGTACGAGCAGTACTTC